A few counts support the clone carrying this TCR beta chain. What it binds is not known. The CDR3 covers 14 residues. Per germline, CDR1 SGHAT and CDR2 FQDESV (reference sequence). With V trimmed by 5 bases and J by 6 bases, 10 bases remained unmatched. This entry belongs to a study of blood T cells in healthy people across ages. Aged about 6 to 100, donors were systemically healthy Caucasians from Russia. Overall study findings and caveats: The unsorted PBMCs prevented any conclusive comparison of naive versus antigen-experienced cells.

A second PCR of about 6 to 12 cycles used a sample-barcoded 5' primer and a J-beta primer mix. TCRdb analysed the 5' RACE reads with MiXCR anew, one entry per CDR3 protein. The sample shows approximately 780,000 distinct CDR3 sequences, around a quarter of them seen only once. These data also featured in a second study, about T cells of mothers and their children. From that second work: Using the M1S primer, the second PCR added sample barcodes along with 2-4 random nucleotides. Compared with unrelated pairs, related mother-child pairs had slightly higher, non-significant overlap.

This TCR derives from a boy aged 5 to 17 in good health. Sequenced input: blood. The gene calls are TRBV11-1 and TRBJ2-7; TRBD1 matches 7 bases. DNA for the CDR3: TGTGCCAGCAGCGCCAACGGACAGGCGGGCGAGCAGTACTTC. Protein sequence: CASSANGQAGEQYF.